The 3 T cell receptor beta chains listed next were all sequenced from one sample in a study of response to subunit inactivated influenza vaccine. TCRdb passed the RT-PCR reads through MiXCR, listing each CDR3 protein once. In the table there are 650,000 to 700,000 distinct CDR3 sequences, 15% to 19% of which are singletons. The specimen was PBMCs from blood, collected about 11 days after vaccination. The source of these receptors is a man aged 50 or older who received an inactivated influenza vaccine.

The chain employs TRBV6-2 or TRBV6-3 and TRBJ1-6; D is uncertain. This CDR3 has 14 amino acids. Germline CDR1 MNHEY, CDR2 SVGEGT. V shed 7 bases and J shed 0 bases, with 7 bases lying between them. The CDR3 DNA follows: TGTGCCAGCATGGATAGCTCCTATAATTCACCCCTCCACTTT. Its translation is CASMDSSYNSPLHF.

A few counts support this clonotype. J is TRBJ2-2 and V is TRBV6-4; D unresolved. This CDR3 contains 13 residues. The V end lost 3 bases, the J end lost 2 bases, and 4 bases lay between the germline ends. Germline V CDR1 and CDR2: MRHNA, SNTAGT. The CDR3 bases are TGTGCCAGCAGTGAACCAAACACCGGGGAGCTGTTTTTT. Its translation: CASSEPNTGELFF.

The chain recombines TRBV6-2 or TRBV6-3 with TRBJ1-1, with a tentative D call TRBD1 (6 bases). The CDR3 sequence is 16 residues long. Trimming cost V 6 bases and J 2 bases, with 19 bases left between them. CDR1 MNHEY and CDR2 SVGEGT come from the germline V gene. The CDR3 DNA is TGTGCCAGCAGAGAAGACCCGGACAGCATAAACACTGAAGCTTTCTTT. Encoded protein: CASREDPDSINTEAFF.